This TCR beta chain is drawn from a study of human T cells and chemical hapten exposure. One entry per CDR3 protein results from TCRdb running MiXCR on the RACE reads. Altogether about 80,000 distinct CDR3 sequences are present, 9.5% to 13% being singletons, with the ten largest covering 1.5% to 2%. Noted time point: patch test 2, 6 weeks after DPC sensitization. Treatment defined: therapeutic diphenylcyclopropenone sensitization with weekly scalp DPC. This clonotype was counted many times. Germline CDR1 reads SGHVS; CDR2 reads FNYEAQ. This CDR3 is built from 14 residues. Germline trimming cut 5 bases from V and 4 bases from J; bases unmatched to any gene: 5.

The material was whole blood, obtained in connection with sensitization to the hapten diphenylcyclopropenone (DPC). This chain connects TRBV7-6 to TRBJ2-5; TRBD2 matches at 9 bases. The receptor's source is a man aged 18-30 years with alopecia areata. Some clones in this sample may be carry-over from other donors' samples. Written as DNA, the CDR3 is TGTGCCAGCAGCCCTAGCGGGGATTCAGAGACCCAGTACTTC. Its translation: CASSPSGDSETQYF.